The sequence of this T cell receptor (beta chain) was determined in a study of graft-versus-host responses after intestinal transplantation (dated by TCRdb to the early 2020s). A note on the overall study: Recipients received multivisceral, liver-intestinal, or isolated intestinal transplants. Every recipient was given anti-thymocyte globulin induction, followed by 2 to 3 years of maintenance tacrolimus and steroids. Rather than being sequenced by the commercial service, samples from a few later patients were sequenced in-house on an Illumina MiSeq and processed with MiXCR. To identify alloreactive clones, pre-transplant mixed lymphocyte reaction products were sequenced and then compared with unstimulated pre-transplant donor and recipient T cells. A peak of at least 4% donor T cells among recipient peripheral blood mononuclear cells was the definition used for donor T cell macrochimerism. A cohort of about 25 intestinal transplant recipients, including one retransplant, was enrolled, and a few patients lacking pretransplant specimens were excluded. After intestinal transplantation, graft-versus-host and host-versus-graft alloreactive T cell clones in the graft, circulation and bone marrow were tracked using bulk TCR-beta CDR3 sequencing.

As to this clone: Its antigen is not yet known. Base qualities were left out, and no much larger clone turns up one base away.

Taken from the germline V gene (reference sequence), the CDR1 and CDR2 loops are MNHEY and SMNVEV. V gives up 5 bases and J gives up 3 bases, and the segment between their germline ends measures 10 bases. The CDR3 measures 14 amino acids from cysteine to phenylalanine. The CDR3 DNA has 42 bases and is translated from base 1. Overall results and qualifications from the work: The conclusions were limited by the relatively low number and heterogeneity of the intestinal transplant patients. High GvH to HvG T cell clonal ratios were observed in the allografts of patients with donor T cell macrochimerism. GvH clones were detected in recipient bone marrow, and some appeared earlier in ileal mucosa or blood, consistent with an intestinal mucosal origin. Early after transplant, peak levels of circulating GvH clones were associated with declines in HvG clones.

Per the publication, the time point label means: cells obtained before transplantation from donor or recipient. CD3+CD4+ and CD3+CD8+ populations were FACS-sorted from unstimulated pre-transplant donor and recipient cells taken from spleen or lymph nodes. The library came from the immunoSEQ multiplex PCR assay. For most patients, genomic DNA was isolated using the Qiagen DNeasy Blood and Tissue Kit and was shipped frozen to Adaptive Biotechnologies for TCR sequencing. For most patients, high-throughput TCR-beta CDR3 sequencing of genomic DNA was performed by Adaptive Biotechnologies. Processing in the source paper ran as follows. TCR sequencing data were retrieved from Adaptive's ImmunoSEQ software for 15 to 20 patients, whereas a few other patients were processed with MiXCR and VDJtools. CD4 versus CD8 sorting errors were corrected by removing sequences found in both subsets at a frequency ratio below 5:1. CDR3 nucleotide sequences shared by donor and recipient were removed because the origin of these sequences could not be assigned. Alloreactive clones required at least 2-fold expansion over unstimulated cells and minimum CFSE-low frequency of 0.002% (template counts) or 0.001% (read counts). Clones detected in sequenced pre-transplant spleen, lymph node, or MLR CFSE-low populations of the donor or recipient were defined as mappable. The cumulative frequency of alloreactive clones was calculated as a percentage of all sequences, weighted by copy number. The table comes from immuneACCESS by way of TCRdb, which keeps in-frame sequences with V and J called. Part of the clones is missing from these tables; in studies checked, under half for an unresolved V gene and the rest for unknown reasons. From that table come the V and J calls and clone size; the DNA was used to work out D and trimming. Counted in this sample were roughly 99,000 clones; under 95% of them appeared once. Approximately 0.064% of the sample is in the top ten clones.

Sample: unstimulated CD8+ T cells sorted from spleen or lymph node cells, taken before transplant. The sequence derives from a human donor who was the organ donor for an intestinal transplant. Rearrangement joined TRBV27 to TRBJ1-4, with an unclear D gene assignment. CDR3 region: CASSLYGANEKLFF. The DNA sequence follows: TGTGCCAGCAGTCTCTACGGGGCTAATGAAAAACTGTTTTTT.